This T cell receptor beta chain was obtained from a study of OX40 agonist ivuxolimab in advanced cancers. The wider study: Hepatocellular carcinoma, melanoma, renal cell or head and neck cancer affected the dose-escalation patients. Therapy given before enrollment (anti-PD-1, anti-PD-L1 or anti-CTLA-4) was allowed, and 40% to 50% had some. Study findings and constraints: With doses of 0.1-3.0 mg/kg, partial responders showed among the lowest clonal expansion. The work left the antigen specificity of expanded peripheral T cells undetermined.

To note about this clone: Its antigen is as yet unknown.

In germline, CDR1 is DFQATT, CDR2 SNEGSKA (reference sequence). This CDR3 has 11 residues. Trimming pared 5 bases from V and 3 bases from J, leaving 7 bases between. TCRdb keeps only in-frame clones here, not all; method: immunoSEQ multiplex PCR. The repertoire includes about 48,000 clones, 65% to 85% of them detected once, and around 1.9% sits in the top ten. The sequences come from CD4+ or CD8+ T cells sorted from blood, collected in a trial of the OX40 agonist ivuxolimab. This chain uses TRBV20-1 with TRBJ1-1; D is uncertain. The sequence was obtained from an adult with an advanced solid tumor such as melanoma, head and neck, liver or kidney cancer. The CDR3 nucleotides are TGCAGTGCTCGCGGGGACACTGAAGCTTTCTTT. Protein: CSARGDTEAFF.